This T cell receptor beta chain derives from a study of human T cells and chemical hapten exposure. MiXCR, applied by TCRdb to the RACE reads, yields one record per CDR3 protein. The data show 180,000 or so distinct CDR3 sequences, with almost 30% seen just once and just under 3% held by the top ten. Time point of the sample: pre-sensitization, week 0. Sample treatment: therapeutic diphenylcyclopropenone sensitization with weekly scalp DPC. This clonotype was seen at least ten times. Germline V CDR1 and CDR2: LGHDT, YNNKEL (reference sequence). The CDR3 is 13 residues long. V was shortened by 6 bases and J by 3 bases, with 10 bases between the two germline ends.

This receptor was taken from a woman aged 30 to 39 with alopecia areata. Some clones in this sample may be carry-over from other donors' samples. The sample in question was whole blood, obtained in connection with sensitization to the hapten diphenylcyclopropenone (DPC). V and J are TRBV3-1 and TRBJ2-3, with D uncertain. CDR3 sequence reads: CASRSLGTDTQYF. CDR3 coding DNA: TGTGCCAGCAGATCCCTAGGGACAGATACGCAGTATTTT.